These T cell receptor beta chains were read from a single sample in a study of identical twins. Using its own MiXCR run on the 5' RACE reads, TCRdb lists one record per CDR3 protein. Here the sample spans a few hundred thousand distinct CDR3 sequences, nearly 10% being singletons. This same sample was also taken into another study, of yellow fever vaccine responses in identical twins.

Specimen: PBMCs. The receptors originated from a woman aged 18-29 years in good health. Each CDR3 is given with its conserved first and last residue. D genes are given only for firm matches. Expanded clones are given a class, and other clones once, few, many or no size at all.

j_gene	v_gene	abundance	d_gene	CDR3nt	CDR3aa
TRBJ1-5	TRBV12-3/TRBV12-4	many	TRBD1	TGTGCCAGCATTAAGGGACAGGCCAGCAATCAGCCCCAGCATTTT	CASIKGQASNQPQHF
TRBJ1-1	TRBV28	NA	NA	TGTGCCAGCTGGCCTGATGGGGGTTCCGCTGAAGCTTTCTTT	CASWPDGGSAEAFF
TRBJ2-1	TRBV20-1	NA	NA	TGCAGTGCTAGAGATGTTACCGGGGGTACCTACAATGAGCAGTTCTTC	CSARDVTGGTYNEQFF
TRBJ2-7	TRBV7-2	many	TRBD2	TGTGCCAGCAGCCCGGACAGAGTACTAGCGGGGGAGCAGTACTTC	CASSPDRVLAGEQYF
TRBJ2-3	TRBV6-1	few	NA	TGTGCCAGCAACCAGAGAGATACGCAGTATTTT	CASNQRDTQYF
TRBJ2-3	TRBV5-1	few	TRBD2	TGCGCCAGCAGCTTGAGGGGACTAGCGGCAGATACGCAGTATTTT	CASSLRGLAADTQYF
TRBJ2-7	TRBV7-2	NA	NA	TGTGCCAGCAGCCTTATCAGCGGAGCTACTTACGAGCAGTACTTC	CASSLISGATYEQYF
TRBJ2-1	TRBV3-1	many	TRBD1	TGTGCCAGCAGCCAAGCAAAAGGGACAGGGGGTATCAATGAGCAGTTCTTC	CASSQAKGTGGINEQFF
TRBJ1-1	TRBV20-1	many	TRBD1	TGCAGTGCGGGGACAGGGGGGGCTTTCTTT	CSAGTGGAFF
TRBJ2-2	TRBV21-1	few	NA	TGTGCCAGCAGCTCCCAAGGTAGCGCCGGGGAGCTGTTTTTT	CASSSQGSAGELFF
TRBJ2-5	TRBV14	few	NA	TGTGCCAGCAGCCAAGTTCGCGGGAAGATCCAAGAGACCCAGTACTTC	CASSQVRGKIQETQYF
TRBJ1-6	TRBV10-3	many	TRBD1	TGTGCCACACACCGGGACAGGGGAAATTCACCCCTCCACTTT	CATHRDRGNSPLHF
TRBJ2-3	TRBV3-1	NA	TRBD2	TGTGCCAGCAGCTCAGTAGCGGGGGGGCCCTTTTCCTACGACCCCACAGATACGCAGTATTTT	CASSSVAGGPFSYDPTDTQYF
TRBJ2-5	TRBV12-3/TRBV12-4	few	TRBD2	TGTGCCAGCACTATGGGACTAGCGGGAGTAGGAGAGACCCAGTACTTC	CASTMGLAGVGETQYF
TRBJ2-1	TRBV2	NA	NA	TGTGCCAGTGCTGCCGGGCCCGGGGAAGGCAATGAGCAGTTCTTC	CASAAGPGEGNEQFF
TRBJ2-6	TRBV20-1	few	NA	TGCAGTGCTGCCGGGACATTTACCCTTGGTGGGGCCAACGTCCTGACTTTC	CSAAGTFTLGGANVLTF
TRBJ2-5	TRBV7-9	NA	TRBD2	TGTGCCAGCAGTGCCAGCGGGGGGCGGAAAGAGACCCAGTACTTC	CASSASGGRKETQYF
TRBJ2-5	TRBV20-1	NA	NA	TGCAGTGCTAGGGCGATGCAGGGGTTCGGAGAGACCCAGTACTTC	CSARAMQGFGETQYF
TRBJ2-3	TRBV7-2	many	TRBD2	TGTGCCAGCAGCACCAAGACTAGCGGGGGGTGGGCAGATACGCAGTATTTT	CASSTKTSGGWADTQYF
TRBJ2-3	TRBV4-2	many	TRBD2	TGTGCCAGCAGCCACCCCGGACTAGCGGGCACAGATACGCAGTATTTT	CASSHPGLAGTDTQYF
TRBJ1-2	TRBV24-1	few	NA	TGTGCCACCCAACCTCGGGGGAACTATGGCTACACCTTC	CATQPRGNYGYTF
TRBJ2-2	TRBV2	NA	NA	TGTGCCAGCAGCCGGGACACATACACCGGGGAGCTGTTTTTT	CASSRDTYTGELFF
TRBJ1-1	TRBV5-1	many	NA	TGCGCCAGCAGCTTGGAACCGAACACTGAAGCTTTCTTT	CASSLEPNTEAFF
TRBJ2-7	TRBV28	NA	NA	TGTGCCAGCAGTTCCTTCTTGGAGCAGTACTTC	CASSSFLEQYF
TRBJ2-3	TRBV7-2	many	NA	TGTGCCAGCAGCTTAAGCGGCGGTAGGACAGATACGCAGTATTTT	CASSLSGGRTDTQYF
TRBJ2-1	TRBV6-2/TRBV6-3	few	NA	TGTGCCAGCACCCTAGGGGATCGGAATGAGCAGTTCTTC	CASTLGDRNEQFF
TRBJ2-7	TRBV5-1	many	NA	TGCGCCAGCAGCTTCCTTGCTGACTCCTACGAGCAGTACTTC	CASSFLADSYEQYF
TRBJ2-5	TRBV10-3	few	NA	TGTGCCACCTCAGGGGCACCAGAGACCCAGTACTTC	CATSGAPETQYF
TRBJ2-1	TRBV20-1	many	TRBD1	TGCAGTGCGCTCGGCGGGACAGGGTCTTACAATGAGCAGTTCTTC	CSALGGTGSYNEQFF
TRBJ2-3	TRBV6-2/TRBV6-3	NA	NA	TGTGCCAGCAGTACACGGGAGACAGATACGCAGTATTTT	CASSTRETDTQYF
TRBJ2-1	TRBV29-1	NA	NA	TGCAGCGTTGCGACCTCCTCCTACAATGAGCAGTTCTTC	CSVATSSYNEQFF
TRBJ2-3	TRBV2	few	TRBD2	TGTGCCAGCAGTGATTCCCCCGGGACTAGCATTCGATCAGATACGCAGTATTTT	CASSDSPGTSIRSDTQYF
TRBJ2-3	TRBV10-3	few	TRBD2	TGTGCCATCAGTGAGTTCAAGCGGGGAGACACAGATACGCAGTATTTT	CAISEFKRGDTDTQYF
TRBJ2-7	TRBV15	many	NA	TGTGCCACCAGCAGTGGGCAGGGAGTCTCCTACGAGCAGTACTTC	CATSSGQGVSYEQYF
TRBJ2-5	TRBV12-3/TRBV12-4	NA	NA	TGTGCCAGCAGTTTCGGGCAGGGAGGAGGCGGAGAGACCCAGTACTTC	CASSFGQGGGGETQYF
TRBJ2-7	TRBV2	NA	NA	TGTGCCAGCAGTGTGGCTGACAGCTCCTACGAGCAGTACTTC	CASSVADSSYEQYF
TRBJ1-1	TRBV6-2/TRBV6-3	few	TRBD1	TGTGCCAGCAGTTACTCCAGGAGGGGGCTTGAGTTGATCCCTGAAGCTTTCTTT	CASSYSRRGLELIPEAFF
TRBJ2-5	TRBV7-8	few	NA	TGTGCCAGCAGCTTAGATTGGAAGCAAGAGACCCAGTACTTC	CASSLDWKQETQYF
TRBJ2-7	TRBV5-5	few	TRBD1	TGTGCCAGCAGCGGGATTGGGACAGGTTACGAGCAGTACTTC	CASSGIGTGYEQYF
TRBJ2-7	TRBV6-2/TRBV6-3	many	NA	TGTGCCAGCAGTTATGCTGACTACGAGCAGTACTTC	CASSYADYEQYF
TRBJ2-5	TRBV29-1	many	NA	TGCAGCGTTCCATTAGTACGGTTGGGCGGAGTAAGGACCCAGTACTTC	CSVPLVRLGGVRTQYF
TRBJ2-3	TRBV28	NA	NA	TGTGCCAGCAGTCTCGCCAGAGGTACGCAGTATTTT	CASSLARGTQYF
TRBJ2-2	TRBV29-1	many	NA	TGCAGCGTTGATCCGAGGAGGACCGGGGAGCTGTTTTTT	CSVDPRRTGELFF
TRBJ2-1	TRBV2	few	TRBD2	TGTGCCAGCAGGGATCTGATGGGACTAGCGGGGACGAGCTCCTACAATGAGCAGTTCTTC	CASRDLMGLAGTSSYNEQFF
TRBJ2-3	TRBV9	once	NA	TGTGCCAGCGAGGGGCTAGAGGATACGCAGTATTTT	CASEGLEDTQYF
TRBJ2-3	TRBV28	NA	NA	TGTGCCAGCAGTTTATGGGGCGGAGGCACAGATACGCAGTATTTT	CASSLWGGGTDTQYF
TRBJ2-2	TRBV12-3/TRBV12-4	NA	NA	TGTGCCAGCACCAATATGGGGGGTTTCACCGGGGAGCTGTTTTTT	CASTNMGGFTGELFF
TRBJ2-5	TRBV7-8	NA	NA	TGTGCCAGCAGCTTAGGGTTGCCGGGTAAAGAGACCCAGTACTTC	CASSLGLPGKETQYF